Below, 15 T cell receptor beta chains from the same sample are listed, as sequenced in a study of CD8 T cells in ankylosing spondylitis. Their target antigens are unknown. TCRdb recomputed calls from the 5' RACE reads with MiXCR, one row per CDR3 protein. The sample holds 200,000 to 250,000 distinct CDR3 sequences, 7% to 8% seen once. General study results and limits: Made up of roughly 8 highly homologous variants, a TCR beta motif appeared characteristic of ankylosing spondylitis blood.

The sample taken for sequencing was blood, either unsorted or a sorted T cell fraction (not recorded which). The receptors shown here come from a male donor with ankylosing spondylitis.

In its sample, this clonotype was seen many times. The chain uses TRBV7-2 and TRBJ1-1; TRBD1 is a possible D gene (6 bases). This CDR3 comprises 12 residues. V was clipped by 5 bases and J by 12 bases, with 16 bases between them. Germline V lookup: CDR1 SGHTA, CDR2 FQGNSA. The CDR3 DNA is TGTGCCAGCAGCGAATGGACAGAAGTAACTTTCTTT. Translation: CASSEWTEVTFF. Full variable domain (outside the CDR3, taken from reference TRBV7-2 and TRBJ1-1): GAGVSQSPSNKVTEKGKDVELRCDPISGHTALYWYRQSLGQGLEFLIYFQGNSAPDKSGLPSDRFSAERTGGSVSTLTIQRTQQEDSAVYLCASSEWTEVTFFGQGTRLTVV.

Ten or more counts support this clonotype. J is TRBJ2-7 and V is TRBV9, with 10 bases fitting TRBD1. There are 16 residues in the CDR3. V lost 3 bases to trimming and J lost 3 bases; unmatched junction nucleotides: 9. CDR1 and CDR2 from the germline V gene are SGDLS and YYNGEE. CDR3 region: CASSAGPGQGSYEQYF. DNA for the CDR3: TGTGCCAGCAGCGCCGGACCGGGACAGGGGAGCTACGAGCAGTACTTC. Based on the CDR3 plus reference TRBV9 and TRBJ2-7, the full variable domain is DSGVTQTPKHLITATGQRVTLRCSPRSGDLSVYWYQQSLDQGLQFLIQYYNGEERAKGNILERFSAQQFPDLHSELNLSSLELGDSALYFCASSAGPGQGSYEQYFGPGTRLTVT.

In this sample, this clonotype turned up a few times. The V and J genes are TRBV12-3 or TRBV12-4 and TRBJ2-1; D not resolved. Trimming shortened V by 7 bases and J by 1 base, and 14 bases separated the two germline ends. The CDR3 extends over 15 amino acids. For the CDR3, the DNA is TGTGCCAGCACCCTCCCCGGCAGGTCCTACAATGAGCAGTTCTTC. Translated, it gives CASTLPGRSYNEQFF.

The J gene is TRBJ2-6, the V gene TRBV7-6; 7 bases align to TRBD1. Germline CDR1 is SGHVS and CDR2 is FNYEAQ. V lost 5 bases and J lost 4; bases outside the gene matches: 14. The CDR3 sequence is 18 residues long. As DNA, the CDR3 is TGTGCCAGCAGCCCACGGGACAGACGTCTTGGAGGGGCCAACGTCCTGACTTTC. This sequence encodes CASSPRDRRLGGANVLTF.

This clonotype has just a few counts. The chain recombines TRBV27 with TRBJ2-1; 11 nucleotides align to TRBD2. The CDR3 spans 16 residues. The germline gives CDR1 MNHEY, CDR2 SMNVEV (reference sequence). V lost 5 bases to trimming and J lost 6 bases; unmatched junction nucleotides: 9. CDR3 DNA sequence: TGTGCCAGCAGTCCTGAACTAGCGGGAGTCGCCAATGAGCAGTTCTTC. This translates into CASSPELAGVANEQFF.

In this sample, this clonotype turned up a few times. The chain uses TRBV3-1 and TRBJ1-2; no clear D gene. V was shortened by 2 bases and J by 12 bases, with 16 bases between the two germline ends. The CDR3 has 13 amino acids. Germline V gene lookup returns CDR1 LGHDT and CDR2 YNNKEL (reference sequence). DNA for the CDR3: TGTGCCAGCAGCCAAACCCTCGGACGGCCTGACACCTTC. Amino acid sequence: CASSQTLGRPDTF.

About this clonotype: Germline is not matched at one junction end, which may reflect a read error. The CDR3 nucleotides read TGTGCTAGCAGCCACCGGACAGACGAGCTGTTTTTT. Translation: CASSHRTDELFF. The rearrangement joins TRBV7-7 to TRBJ2-2; TRBD1 is a possible D gene (6 bases). Per germline, CDR1 SSHAT and CDR2 FNYEAQ (reference sequence). The CDR3 length is 12 residues.

Concerning this clonotype: This may come from a read error, since a much larger clone is one base off. This is likely a read error, given that the CDR3 carries no conserved phenylalanine or tryptophan at its end. The chain employs TRBV7-8 and TRBJ2-7, with D possibly TRBD1 on 5 matching bases. Germline V gene sequence: CDR1 SGHVS, CDR2 FQNEAQ. V lost 7 bases to trimming and J lost 6 bases, with 22 bases between them. The CDR3 is made up of 15 amino acids. Here the CDR3 reads CASTPVAGYTGEQYL. The CDR3 region has the DNA TGTGCCAGCACCCCTGTGGCAGGGTATACAGGCGAGCAGTACCTC.

V gene TRBV28 combines with J gene TRBJ2-1, with 9 positions matching TRBD2. Germline trimming cut 6 bases from V and 6 bases from J; bases unmatched to any gene: 9. The CDR3 is made up of 15 amino acids. Germline-derived CDR1 and CDR2 are MDHEN and SYDVKM. CDR3 protein: CASSQGTSWSNEQFF. The CDR3 coding sequence is TGTGCCAGCAGCCAAGGGACTAGCTGGAGCAATGAGCAGTTCTTC.

The rearrangement uses TRBV29-1 and TRBJ2-2; 9 bases line up with TRBD1. The CDR3 is made up of 14 amino acids. The germline V gene encodes CDR1 SQVTM and CDR2 ANQGSEA. V lost 4 bases to trimming and J lost 4 bases; unmatched junction nucleotides: 4. For the CDR3, the DNA is TGCAGCGTTGGGACAGGGGACCTCACCGGGGAGCTGTTTTTT. It codes for CSVGTGDLTGELFF.

This clonotype was counted ten times or more. This chain uses TRBV5-1 with TRBJ1-2; D unresolved. V was trimmed by 5 bases and J by 6 bases, leaving 23 bases between them. Germline CDR1 is SGHRS and CDR2 is YFSETQ. CDR3 length equals 16 residues. In DNA form, the CDR3 reads TGCGCCAGCAGAGTCGGGATGGGCAGCTCCTCCGATGGCTACACCTTC. Its protein is CASRVGMGSSSDGYTF.

This clonotype was counted ten times or more. The V and J genes are TRBV24-1 and TRBJ2-7, with 9 bases that match TRBD1. The CDR3 consists of 14 residues. V was pared by 3 bases and J by 5 bases, with 4 bases of the junction left unmatched. Germline CDR1 reads KGHDR; CDR2 reads SFDVKD. The CDR3 sequence is CATSDGTGKDEQYF. The CDR3 region has the DNA TGTGCCACCAGTGATGGGACAGGGAAGGACGAGCAGTACTTC.

CDR3 protein: CASSKNRDLGMAFF. The CDR3, as DNA: TGTGCCAGCAGTAAAAACCGGGACCTCGGGATGGCTTTCTTT. The chain has TRBV6-1 and TRBJ1-1; a possible D gene is TRBD1 (5 bases). Between the trimmed V and J ends, which lost 5 bases and 11 bases, there was a span of 21 bases. Germline V gene sequence: CDR1 MNHNS, CDR2 SASEGT. The CDR3 runs 14 residues.

This clonotype showed up many times. This chain connects TRBV29-1 to TRBJ2-1; 11 bases line up with TRBD2. The V segment lost 0 bases and the J segment 7 bases; nucleotides outside the gene matches: 5. CDR3 size: 15 residues. The germline CDR1 and CDR2 sequences are SQVTM and ANQGSEA. As DNA, the CDR3 is TGCAGCGTTGAAGACGTAGCGGGAGGGAGGAATGAGCAGTTCTTC. It specifies CSVEDVAGGRNEQFF.

This rearrangement joins TRBV7-6 to TRBJ1-1; D not resolved. Trimming took 4 bases from V and 7 from J, leaving 10 bases between them. The CDR3 is made up of 12 amino acids. In germline, CDR1 is SGHVS, CDR2 FNYEAQ. CDR3 in amino acids: CASSSPYLEAFF. The CDR3 DNA is TGTGCCAGCAGCTCTCCATATCTTGAAGCTTTCTTT.